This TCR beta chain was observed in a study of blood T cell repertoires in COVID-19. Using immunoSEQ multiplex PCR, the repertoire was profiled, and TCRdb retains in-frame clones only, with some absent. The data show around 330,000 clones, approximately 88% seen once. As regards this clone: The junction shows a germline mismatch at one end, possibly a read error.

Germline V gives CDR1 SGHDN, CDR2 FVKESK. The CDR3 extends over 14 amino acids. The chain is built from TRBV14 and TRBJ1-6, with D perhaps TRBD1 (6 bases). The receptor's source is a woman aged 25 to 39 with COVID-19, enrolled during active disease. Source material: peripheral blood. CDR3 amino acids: CASSRDTYNSPLHF. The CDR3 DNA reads TGTGCCAGTAGCCGGGACACATATAATTCACCCCTCCACTTT. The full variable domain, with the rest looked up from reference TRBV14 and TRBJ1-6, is EAGVTQFPSHSVIEKGQTVTLRCDPISGHDNLYWYRRVMGKEIKFLLHFVKESKQDESGMPNNRFLAERTGGTYSTLKVQPAELEDSGVYFCASSRDTYNSPLHFGNGTRLTVT.